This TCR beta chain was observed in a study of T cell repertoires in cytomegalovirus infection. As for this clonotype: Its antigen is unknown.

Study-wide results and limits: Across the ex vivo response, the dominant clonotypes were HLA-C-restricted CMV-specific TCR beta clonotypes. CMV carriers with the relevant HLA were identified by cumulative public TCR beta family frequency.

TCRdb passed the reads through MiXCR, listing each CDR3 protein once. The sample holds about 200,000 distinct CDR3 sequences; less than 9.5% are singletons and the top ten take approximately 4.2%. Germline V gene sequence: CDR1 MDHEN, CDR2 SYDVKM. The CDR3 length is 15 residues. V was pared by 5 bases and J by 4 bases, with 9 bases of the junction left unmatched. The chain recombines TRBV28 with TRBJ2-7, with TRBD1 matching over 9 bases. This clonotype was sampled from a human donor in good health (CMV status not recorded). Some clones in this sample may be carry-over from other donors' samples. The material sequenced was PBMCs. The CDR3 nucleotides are TGTGCCAGCAGTCTCTCTGAGACAGGGGGTTACGAGCAGTACTTC. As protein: CASSLSETGGYEQYF.